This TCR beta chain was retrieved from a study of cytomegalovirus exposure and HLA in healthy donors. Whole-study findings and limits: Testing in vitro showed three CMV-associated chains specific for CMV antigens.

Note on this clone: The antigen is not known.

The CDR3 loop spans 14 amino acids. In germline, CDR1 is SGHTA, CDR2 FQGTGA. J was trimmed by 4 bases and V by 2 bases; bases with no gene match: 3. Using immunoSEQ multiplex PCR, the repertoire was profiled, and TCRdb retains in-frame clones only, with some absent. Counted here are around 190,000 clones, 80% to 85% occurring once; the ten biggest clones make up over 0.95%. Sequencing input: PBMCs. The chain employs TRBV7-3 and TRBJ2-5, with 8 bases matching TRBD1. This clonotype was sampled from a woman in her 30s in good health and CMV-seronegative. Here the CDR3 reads CASSLAGGLETQYF. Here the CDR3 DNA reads TGTGCCAGCAGCTTAGCAGGGGGCTTAGAGACCCAGTACTTC. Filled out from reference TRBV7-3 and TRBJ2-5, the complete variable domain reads GAGVSQTPSNKVTEKGKYVELRCDPISGHTALYWYRQSLGQGPEFLIYFQGTGAADDSGLPNDRFFAVRPEGSVSTLKIQRTERGDSAVYLCASSLAGGLETQYFGPGTRLLVL.